A selection of T cell receptor beta chains follows, all from one sample in a study of shared clonotypes between healthy human individuals. The data were produced by immunoSEQ multiplex PCR, yet TCRdb's version contains in-frame clones alone and is incomplete. The sample lists about 1.1 million clones; roughly 80% were seen once. The sequenced sample was memory CD4+ T cells from PBMCs. The receptors here all came from a man aged 18 to 30 in good health. Some clones in this sample may be carry-over from other donors' samples. CDR3s include the opening cysteine and the closing phenylalanine or tryptophan. D genes are given only for firm matches. Expanded clones get a size class; other rows say once, few or many, or leave the size out.

size: .; V: TRBV4-1; D: .; J: TRBJ1-3; CDR3: CASSQASHSGNTIYF; DNA: TGCGCCAGCAGCCAAGCAAGCCACTCTGGAAACACCATATATTTT
size: few; V: TRBV15; D: TRBD1; J: TRBJ1-5; CDR3: CATSRDLAGQGSQPQHF; DNA: TGTGCCACCAGCAGAGATCTAGCCGGACAGGGGAGTCAGCCCCAGCATTTT
size: .; V: TRBV2; D: TRBD2; J: TRBJ2-7; CDR3: CASSEALITSGQQYF; DNA: TGTGCCAGCAGTGAAGCGCTTATCACTAGCGGGCAGCAGTACTTC
size: .; V: TRBV18; D: .; J: TRBJ1-5; CDR3: CASSPTGMSNQPQHF; DNA: TGTGCCAGCTCACCGACGGGTATGAGCAATCAGCCCCAGCATTTT
size: .; V: TRBV27; D: .; J: TRBJ2-3; CDR3: CASNPQRRGSTDTQYF; DNA: TGTGCCAGCAATCCCCAACGGAGGGGCAGCACAGATACGCAGTATTTT
size: .; V: TRBV6-1; D: .; J: TRBJ1-5; CDR3: CASSEGVGWNQPQHF; DNA: TGTGCCAGCAGTGAAGGAGTAGGGTGGAATCAGCCCCAGCATTTT
size: .; V: TRBV15; D: .; J: TRBJ1-1; CDR3: CATSGDPRFEAFF; DNA: TGTGCCACCAGCGGAGACCCCAGATTTGAAGCTTTCTTT
size: .; V: TRBV20-1; D: TRBD1; J: TRBJ1-2; CDR3: CSAWDRAGTF; DNA: TGCAGTGCTTGGGACAGGGCTGGCACCTTC
size: few; V: TRBV6-1; D: .; J: TRBJ2-1; CDR3: CASSDSVRVNEQFF; DNA: TGTGCCAGCAGTGACTCCGTTAGGGTGAATGAGCAGTTCTTC
size: .; V: TRBV9; D: .; J: TRBJ1-5; CDR3: CASSERAREQPQHF; DNA: TGTGCCAGCAGCGAAAGGGCCCGGGAGCAGCCCCAGCATTTT
size: .; V: TRBV15; D: .; J: TRBJ1-5; CDR3: CATSRTSTAYSNQPQHF; DNA: TGTGCCACCAGCAGAACTTCGACAGCTTATAGCAATCAGCCCCAGCATTTT
size: .; V: TRBV9; D: .; J: TRBJ1-2; CDR3: CASSGLGYGYTF; DNA: TGTGCCAGCAGCGGCCTTGGCTATGGCTACACCTTC
size: .; V: TRBV28; D: .; J: TRBJ2-4; CDR3: CASTPAGGDLAKNIQYF; DNA: TGTGCCAGCACCCCCGCAGGAGGGGATCTAGCCAAAAACATTCAGTACTTC
size: .; V: TRBV9; D: .; J: TRBJ2-1; CDR3: CASSVDPSSYNEQFF; DNA: TGTGCCAGCAGCGTAGATCCCAGCTCCTACAATGAGCAGTTCTTC
size: few; V: TRBV7-9; D: .; J: TRBJ1-1; CDR3: CASSMTGGYTEAFF; DNA: TGTGCCAGCAGCATGACAGGAGGGTACACTGAAGCTTTCTTT
size: few; V: TRBV7-3; D: TRBD2; J: TRBJ2-1; CDR3: CASSPGLAYNEQFF; DNA: TGTGCCAGCAGCCCGGGACTAGCGTACAATGAGCAGTTCTTC
size: .; V: TRBV5-4; D: TRBD1; J: TRBJ2-7; CDR3: CASSLTGLSEQYF; DNA: TGTGCCAGCAGCCTGACAGGGTTGAGCGAGCAGTACTTC
size: .; V: TRBV5-4; D: .; J: TRBJ2-3; CDR3: CASSLPRTPDTQYF; DNA: TGTGCCAGCAGCTTGCCTAGAACCCCGGATACGCAGTATTTT
size: .; V: TRBV7-9; D: TRBD1; J: TRBJ2-7; CDR3: CASSLAGTGGGEQYF; DNA: TGTGCCAGCAGCTTGGCCGGGACAGGGGGCGGCGAGCAGTACTTC
size: .; V: TRBV10-3; D: TRBD1; J: TRBJ2-5; CDR3: CAISGQGAWETQYF; DNA: TGTGCCATCAGTGGACAGGGGGCATGGGAGACCCAGTACTTC
size: .; V: TRBV4-2; D: .; J: TRBJ2-5; CDR3: CASSQGELGRGETQYF; DNA: TGTGCCAGCAGCCAGGGGGAACTAGGGCGAGGGGAGACCCAGTACTTC
size: .; V: TRBV25-1; D: .; J: TRBJ1-4; CDR3: CASSVFRGGEKLFF; DNA: TGTGCCAGCAGTGTCTTCAGGGGCGGTGAAAAACTGTTTTTT
size: .; V: TRBV2; D: TRBD1; J: TRBJ2-7; CDR3: CASGPGQGAYEQYF; DNA: TGTGCCAGCGGGCCGGGACAGGGAGCCTACGAGCAGTACTTC